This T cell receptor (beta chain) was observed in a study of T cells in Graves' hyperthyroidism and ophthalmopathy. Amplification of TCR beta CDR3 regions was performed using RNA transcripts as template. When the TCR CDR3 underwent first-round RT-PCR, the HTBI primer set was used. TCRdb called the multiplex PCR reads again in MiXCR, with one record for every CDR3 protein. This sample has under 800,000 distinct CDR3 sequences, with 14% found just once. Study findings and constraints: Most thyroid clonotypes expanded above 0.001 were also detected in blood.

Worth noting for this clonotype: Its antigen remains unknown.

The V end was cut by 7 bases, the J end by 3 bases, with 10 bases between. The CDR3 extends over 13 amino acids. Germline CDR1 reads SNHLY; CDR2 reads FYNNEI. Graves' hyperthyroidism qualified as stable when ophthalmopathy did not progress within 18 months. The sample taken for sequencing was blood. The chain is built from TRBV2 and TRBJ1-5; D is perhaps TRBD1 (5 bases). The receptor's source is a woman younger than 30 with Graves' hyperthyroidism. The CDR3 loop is CASMRQINQPQHF. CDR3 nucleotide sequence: TGTGCCAGCATGCGACAGATCAATCAGCCCCAGCATTTT. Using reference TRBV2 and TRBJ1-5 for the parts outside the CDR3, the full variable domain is EPEVTQTPSHQVTQMGQEVILRCVPISNHLYFYWYRQILGQKVEFLVSFYNNEISEKSEIFDDQFSVERPDGSNFTLKIRSTKLEDSAMYFCASMRQINQPQHFGDGTRLSIL.